A selection of T cell receptor beta chains follows, all from one sample in a study of molecular identifiers for immune sequencing clone quantification. TCRdb called the PCR reads again in MiXCR, with one record for every CDR3 protein. Counted here are hundreds of thousands of distinct CDR3 sequences, about 25% occurring once; the ten biggest clones make up 0.75% to 0.8%. The sequenced sample consisted of naive CD8+ T cells from blood, with Jurkat cell RNA spiked in. All receptors come from a human donor in good health. Some libraries in this study had Jurkat cell RNA spiked in. Both conserved end residues are part of each CDR3. A D gene is named only where the DNA matches it firmly. The size of a clone is reported for some rows only, either as once, few or many, or as a class for expanded clones.

d_gene: TRBD2
abundance: -
v_gene: TRBV7-9
j_gene: TRBJ2-3
CDR3aa: CASSGVGTSSNWGTDTQYF
CDR3nt: TGTGCCAGCAGTGGGGTTGGGACTAGCTCTAATTGGGGCACAGATACGCAGTATTTT

d_gene: -
abundance: few
v_gene: TRBV7-8
j_gene: TRBJ2-5
CDR3aa: CASSLQDSPWAETQYF
CDR3nt: TGTGCCAGCAGCTTACAGGACAGCCCGTGGGCGGAGACCCAGTACTTC

d_gene: -
abundance: many
v_gene: TRBV30
j_gene: TRBJ2-1
CDR3aa: CAWSVLLGDEQFF
CDR3nt: TGTGCCTGGAGTGTACTGTTGGGGGATGAGCAGTTCTTC

d_gene: -
abundance: many
v_gene: TRBV6-5
j_gene: TRBJ1-5
CDR3aa: CASSPESSLNQPQHF
CDR3nt: TGTGCCAGCAGTCCAGAGTCAAGCCTCAATCAGCCCCAGCATTTT

d_gene: -
abundance: many
v_gene: TRBV28
j_gene: TRBJ2-3
CDR3aa: CASGRVGSDTQYF
CDR3nt: TGTGCCAGCGGTCGCGTCGGGTCAGATACGCAGTATTTT

d_gene: TRBD1
abundance: many
v_gene: TRBV5-5
j_gene: TRBJ1-6
CDR3aa: CASSLVDRGLGNSPLHF
CDR3nt: TGTGCCAGCAGCTTGGTCGACAGGGGGCTGGGTAATTCACCCCTCCACTTT

d_gene: TRBD2
abundance: -
v_gene: TRBV10-3
j_gene: TRBJ2-2
CDR3aa: CAISESVAGVTGELFF
CDR3nt: TGTGCCATCAGTGAGTCGGTAGCGGGAGTTACCGGGGAGCTGTTTTTT

d_gene: -
abundance: -
v_gene: TRBV4-3
j_gene: TRBJ2-5
CDR3aa: CASSQVGRESGEPQYF
CDR3nt: TGCGCCAGCAGCCAAGTCGGACGGGAGTCCGGAGAGCCCCAGTACTTC

d_gene: -
abundance: many
v_gene: TRBV5-6
j_gene: TRBJ2-7
CDR3aa: CASSPRDFSYEQYF
CDR3nt: TGTGCCAGCAGCCCGCGGGACTTCTCCTACGAGCAGTACTTC

d_gene: -
abundance: many
v_gene: TRBV2
j_gene: TRBJ1-4
CDR3aa: CASSEGEGFIEKLFF
CDR3nt: TGTGCCAGCAGTGAGGGGGAAGGCTTTATTGAAAAACTGTTTTTT

d_gene: TRBD1
abundance: many
v_gene: TRBV6-2/TRBV6-3
j_gene: TRBJ2-2
CDR3aa: CASSSWDRGQDTGELFF
CDR3nt: TGTGCCAGCAGTTCCTGGGACAGGGGGCAGGACACCGGGGAGCTGTTTTTT

d_gene: TRBD2
abundance: few
v_gene: TRBV4-1
j_gene: TRBJ2-1
CDR3aa: CASSGSGRGSYNEQFF
CDR3nt: TGCGCCAGCAGCGGTAGCGGGAGAGGATCCTACAATGAGCAGTTCTTC

d_gene: -
abundance: -
v_gene: TRBV20-1
j_gene: TRBJ2-7
CDR3aa: CSATTRASSYEQYF
CDR3nt: TGCAGTGCTACCACCCGGGCCAGCTCCTACGAGCAGTACTTC

d_gene: -
abundance: -
v_gene: TRBV6-2/TRBV6-3
j_gene: TRBJ1-1
CDR3aa: CASSYRDLTEAFF
CDR3nt: TGTGCCAGCAGTTACCGCGACCTCACTGAAGCTTTCTTT

d_gene: TRBD1
abundance: many
v_gene: TRBV7-9
j_gene: TRBJ2-2
CDR3aa: CASSYPGQGATGELFF
CDR3nt: TGTGCCAGCAGCTACCCGGGACAGGGAGCCACCGGGGAGCTGTTTTTT

d_gene: -
abundance: -
v_gene: TRBV27
j_gene: TRBJ1-5
CDR3aa: CASSLTGPIQPQHF
CDR3nt: TGTGCCAGCAGCCTGACAGGACCTATTCAGCCCCAGCATTTT